These 3 T cell receptor beta chains originate from one sample sequenced in a study of shared clonotypes between healthy human individuals. Profiling relied on immunoSEQ multiplex PCR, and the TCRdb table lists in-frame clones only, not all of them. The sample includes a few million clones, around 90% seen only once; the top ten take about 0.13%. The sequenced sample consisted of naive CD4+ T cells sorted from blood. Stated subset: CD45RA+ positively selected. The receptors derive from a man younger than 30 in good health.

Details on this clone: One end of the junction fails to match germline, which may point to a read error. Other DNA variants within this sample encode the same CDR3. The gene calls are TRBV6-5 and TRBJ1-2; D is unresolved. Germline V gene sequence: CDR1 MNHEY, CDR2 SVGAGI. The CDR3 spans 14 residues. The CDR3 nucleotides are TGTGCCAGCAGTTCTGAAGTTGGGATCGATGGCTATACCTTC. Translating it yields CASSSEVGIDGYTF.

This chain joins TRBV6-1 and TRBJ1-4; a weak D match, TRBD1 (6 bases). Trimming cost V 8 bases and J 5 bases, with 9 bases left between them. Germline CDR1 and CDR2: MNHNS and SASEGT. The CDR3 loop spans 12 amino acids. Here the CDR3 reads CASRTANEKLFF. In DNA, the CDR3 is TGTGCCAGCCGGACAGCAAATGAAAAACTGTTTTTT.

The chain links TRBV30 to TRBJ2-1; TRBD2 matches 7 bases. The CDR3 spans 15 residues. Germline-derived CDR1 and CDR2 are GTSNPN and SVGIG (reference sequence). Trimming cost V 0 bases and J 7 bases; bases outside gene matches: 9. The CDR3 is CAWSVLAGVRNEQFF. The CDR3 nucleotides are TGTGCCTGGAGTGTACTGGCGGGAGTTAGAAATGAGCAGTTCTTC.